The clone carrying this TCR beta chain was detected only a few times. The CDR3 covers 15 residues. Germline-derived CDR1 and CDR2 are MGHDK and SYGVNS. Trimming took off 3 bases at V and 5 bases at J, with 17 bases between the two ends. The data originate from a study of quantifying T cell responses using KT2 cells. Across the whole study: Reverse transcription used primers in the TCR alpha and beta constant regions.

A single-stranded UMI oligo with SP2 sequence was ligated to cDNA 3' ends. First-round PCR used roughly 4 cycles and beta primers RC1.1 and RC1.2 covering TRBC1 and TRBC2. TCRdb fed the UMI-ligation and nested PCR reads into MiXCR, producing one record per CDR3 protein. The table includes 45,000 to 65,000 distinct CDR3 sequences, 9% to 15% detected once. Sequencing was performed on PBMCs spiked with cells of the T cell clone KT2. The J gene is TRBJ2-7, the V gene TRBV25-1; no firm D call. The clonotype comes from a human donor. The CDR3 region is CASSEMGVLEDEQYF. The CDR3 DNA reads as TGTGCCAGCAGTGAGATGGGCGTCCTCGAGGACGAGCAGTACTTC.